Each of the 20 T cell receptor beta chains below was sequenced from the same sample in a study of T cell clusters in autoimmune cytopenias. TRB rearrangements were amplified by touch-down multiplex PCR with mixed TRB-A/B primers. TCRdb reprocessed the multiplex PCR reads; each CDR3 protein has one entry and no DNA is given. Its table lists about 4,500 distinct CDR3 sequences. TRB amplification used approximately 250 ng of peripheral blood genomic DNA. The same sample was also studied in work on T cell repertoires in aging, cancer and after chemotherapy.

Sequences were obtained from peripheral blood. These receptors came from a human donor in good health.

This clonotype is medium-sized by frequency. The rearrangement links TRBV29-1 to TRBJ2-5; TCRdb returns TRBD2, unconfirmable since there is no DNA. The CDR3 consists of 13 residues. From germline, CDR1 is SQVTM and CDR2 ANQGSEA. CDR3 protein: CSAQLAGGRGQYF.

The genes are TRBV6-4 and TRBJ2-1; TCRdb outputs TRBD1, but without DNA this stays unchecked. This CDR3 has 15 residues. Germline V gene sequence: CDR1 MRHNA, CDR2 SNTAGT. The CDR3 loop is CASSGDRVGLNEQFF.

This chain connects TRBV12-3 or TRBV12-4 to TRBJ2-6. CDR3 length equals 13 residues. The CDR3 loop reads CASSRTGANVLTF.

This clonotype registers medium-sized by frequency. The genes are TRBV6-5 and TRBJ1-4; TCRdb indicates TRBD1, and absent DNA this call remains unverified. CDR1 and CDR2 from the germline V gene are MNHEY and SVGAGI. The CDR3 extends over 14 amino acids. The CDR3 here is CASSGDRGREKLFF.

The chain combines TRBV5-4 with TRBJ2-3. CDR3 length equals 15 residues. Germline values: CDR1 SGHNT, CDR2 YYREEE (reference sequence). CDR3 protein: CASSLSRYPTDTQYF.

The rearrangement uses TRBV6-1 and TRBJ2-7; TCRdb lists TRBD2, though no DNA is available to test this call. The CDR3 has 15 residues. Per germline, CDR1 MNHNS and CDR2 SASEGT. The CDR3 loop is CASVLLAGGRNEQYF.

The chain combines TRBV6-2 or TRBV6-3 with TRBJ2-1; TCRdb's D gene call, TRBD1, goes unchecked for lack of DNA. The CDR3 sequence is 15 residues long. The germline V gene encodes CDR1 MNHEY and CDR2 SVGEGT. CDR3 amino acids: CASSYEQGCCNEQFF.

This rearrangement joins TRBV6-5 to TRBJ1-4. Per germline, CDR1 MNHEY and CDR2 SVGAGI. This CDR3 region has 19 residues. Here the CDR3 reads CASSYSALSTSATNEKLFF.

V usage is TRBV4-3 and J usage is TRBJ2-1; TCRdb names TRBD2, which stays unverified in the absence of DNA. From germline, CDR1 is LGHNA and CDR2 YSLEER. The CDR3 extends over 18 amino acids. The CDR3: CASSLSWGGGASYNEQFF.

J is TRBJ2-3 and V is TRBV15. Per germline, CDR1 LNHNV and CDR2 YYDKDF (reference sequence). CDR3 length: 13 amino acids. CDR3 in amino acids: CASCRGLSDTQYF. The complete variable domain, with remaining parts taken from reference TRBV15 and TRBJ2-3, reads DAMVIQNPRYQVTQFGKPVTLSCSQTLNHNVMYWYQQKSSQAPKLLFHYYDKDFNNEADTPDNFQSRRPNTSFCFLDIRSPGLGDTAMYLCASCRGLSDTQYFGPGTRLTVL.

This chain links TRBV7-2 with TRBJ1-6; the TRBD1 assignment by TCRdb is unverifiable without DNA. Germline V gives CDR1 SGHTA, CDR2 FQGNSA. The CDR3 is made up of 19 amino acids. The CDR3 sequence: CASSLPPDKTLSYNSPLHF. Variable domain in full (rest from reference TRBV7-2 and TRBJ1-6): GAGVSQSPSNKVTEKGKDVELRCDPISGHTALYWYRQSLGQGLEFLIYFQGNSAPDKSGLPSDRFSAERTGGSVSTLTIQRTQQEDSAVYLCASSLPPDKTLSYNSPLHFGNGTRLTVT.

The rearrangement links TRBV29-1 to TRBJ2-1; the D gene TCRdb calls, TRBD2, cannot be checked with no DNA. The CDR3 totals 14 residues. CDR1 is SQVTM and CDR2 is ANQGSEA in the germline V gene. CDR3 region: CSVTGGFSYNEQFF.

This rearrangement joins TRBV11-2 to TRBJ2-3; TCRdb's D call of TRBD1 is untestable without DNA. The CDR3 covers 18 residues. Germline V lookup: CDR1 SGHAT, CDR2 FQNNGV. CDR3 sequence reads: CASSLQLAGTNPTDTQYF. The variable domain in full, with the rest retrieved from reference TRBV11-2 and TRBJ2-3, is EAGVAQSPRYKIIEKRQSVAFWCNPISGHATLYWYQQILGQGPKLLIQFQNNGVVDDSQLPKDRFSAERLKGVDSTLKIQPAKLEDSAVYLCASSLQLAGTNPTDTQYFGPGTRLTVL.

The V gene is TRBV6-5, the J gene TRBJ2-7; TCRdb calls TRBD2, which cannot be checked without DNA. Germline CDR1 and CDR2: MNHEY and SVGAGI. The CDR3 is made up of 14 amino acids. The CDR3 spells CASRPGLAFHEQYF.

This chain connects TRBV5-6 to TRBJ1-5. The germline CDR1 and CDR2 sequences are SGHDT and YYEEEE. This CDR3 region has 15 residues. The CDR3 spells CASSTYRDFNQPQHF.

The chain couples TRBV15 to TRBJ2-3; TCRdb lists TRBD2, though no DNA is available to test this call. CDR3 length: 18 residues. Germline V gene lookup returns CDR1 LNHNV and CDR2 YYDKDF (reference sequence). The CDR3 sequence is CATSRAGLAAINTDTQYF.

V is TRBV12-3 or TRBV12-4 and J is TRBJ2-7. The length of the CDR3 is 13 residues. This chain's CDR3 is CASSFALPYEQYF.

The V call is TRBV6-5, the J call TRBJ1-1; TCRdb designates TRBD1, a call that cannot be tested without DNA. This CDR3 comprises 15 residues. Germline V gives CDR1 MNHEY, CDR2 SVGAGI. CDR3 sequence: CASSYNLDRATEAFF.

This chain joins TRBV6-5 and TRBJ2-1. CDR1 is MNHEY, CDR2 SVGAGI, per germline. The CDR3 consists of 11 residues. The CDR3 region is CASRSMNEQFF.

This chain joins TRBV5-1 and TRBJ2-7; TCRdb returns TRBD2, unconfirmable since there is no DNA. This CDR3 spans 15 amino acids. Germline values: CDR1 SGHRS, CDR2 YFSETQ. CDR3: CASRGQEGTTSEQYF.